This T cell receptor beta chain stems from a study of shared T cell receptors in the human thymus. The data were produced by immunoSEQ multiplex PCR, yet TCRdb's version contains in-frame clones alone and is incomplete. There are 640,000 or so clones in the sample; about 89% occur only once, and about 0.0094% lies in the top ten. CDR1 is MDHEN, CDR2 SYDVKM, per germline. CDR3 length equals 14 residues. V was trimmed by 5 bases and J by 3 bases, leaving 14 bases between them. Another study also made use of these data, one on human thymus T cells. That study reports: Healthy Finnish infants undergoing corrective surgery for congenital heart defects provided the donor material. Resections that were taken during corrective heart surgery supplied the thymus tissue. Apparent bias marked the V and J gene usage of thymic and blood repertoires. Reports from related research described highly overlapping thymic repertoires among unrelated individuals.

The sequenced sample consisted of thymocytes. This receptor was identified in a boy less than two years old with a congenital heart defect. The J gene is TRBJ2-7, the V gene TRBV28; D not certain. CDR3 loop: CASSPNLTVYEQYF. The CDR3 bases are TGTGCCAGCAGTCCAAACCTTACAGTCTACGAGCAGTACTTC.